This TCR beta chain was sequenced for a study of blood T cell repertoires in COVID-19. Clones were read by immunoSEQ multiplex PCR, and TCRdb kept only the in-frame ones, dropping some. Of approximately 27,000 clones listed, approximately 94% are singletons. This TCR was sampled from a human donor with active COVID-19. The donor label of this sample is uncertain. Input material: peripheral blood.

This chain's CDR3 is CASSFTRVGGNEQFF. For the CDR3, the DNA is TGTGCCAGCAGTTTTACCCGAGTCGGGGGGAATGAGCAGTTCTTC. The chain has TRBV28 and TRBJ2-1, with TRBD2 matching over 7 bases. The V and J ends lost 3 bases and 7 bases, in that order; junction bases with no gene match: 9. Germline assignment: CDR1 MDHEN and CDR2 SYDVKM. There are 15 residues in the CDR3.